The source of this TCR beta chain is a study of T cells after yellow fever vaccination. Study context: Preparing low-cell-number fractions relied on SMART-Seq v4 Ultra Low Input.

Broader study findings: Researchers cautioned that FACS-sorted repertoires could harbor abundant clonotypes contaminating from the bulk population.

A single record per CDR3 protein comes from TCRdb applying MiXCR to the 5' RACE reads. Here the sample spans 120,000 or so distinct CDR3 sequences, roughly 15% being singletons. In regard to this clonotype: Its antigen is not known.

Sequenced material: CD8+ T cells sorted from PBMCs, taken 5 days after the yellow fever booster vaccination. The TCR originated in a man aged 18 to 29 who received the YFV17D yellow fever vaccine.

The CDR3 sequence: CASSDRTEAFF. CDR3 coding DNA: TGTGCCAGCAGTGACCGCACTGAAGCTTTCTTT. The chain recombines TRBV25-1 with TRBJ1-1, with D hard to call. CDR3 length: 11 amino acids. Germline V lookup: CDR1 MGHDK, CDR2 SYGVNS. The germline V and J ends were trimmed by 3 bases and 4 bases, with 3 bases remaining between them.